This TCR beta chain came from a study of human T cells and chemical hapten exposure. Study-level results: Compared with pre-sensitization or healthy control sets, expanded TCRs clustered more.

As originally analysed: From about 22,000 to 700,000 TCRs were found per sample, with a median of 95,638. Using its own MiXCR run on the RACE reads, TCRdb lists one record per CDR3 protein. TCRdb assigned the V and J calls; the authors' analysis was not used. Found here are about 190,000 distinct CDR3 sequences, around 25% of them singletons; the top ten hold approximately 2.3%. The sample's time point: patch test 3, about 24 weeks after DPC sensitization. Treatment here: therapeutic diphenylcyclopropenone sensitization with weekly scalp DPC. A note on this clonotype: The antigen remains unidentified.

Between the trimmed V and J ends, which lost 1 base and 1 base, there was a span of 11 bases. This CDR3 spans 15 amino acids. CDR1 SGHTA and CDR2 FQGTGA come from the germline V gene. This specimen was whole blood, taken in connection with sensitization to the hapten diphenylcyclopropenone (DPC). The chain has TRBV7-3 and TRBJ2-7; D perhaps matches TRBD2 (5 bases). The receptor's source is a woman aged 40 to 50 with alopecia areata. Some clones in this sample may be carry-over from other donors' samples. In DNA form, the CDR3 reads TGTGCCAGCAGCTTAAGGGCCGGGGTATCCTACGAGCAGTACTTC. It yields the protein CASSLRAGVSYEQYF. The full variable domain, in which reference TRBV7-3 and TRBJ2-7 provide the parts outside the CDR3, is GAGVSQTPSNKVTEKGKYVELRCDPISGHTALYWYRQSLGQGPEFLIYFQGTGAADDSGLPNDRFFAVRPEGSVSTLKIQRTERGDSAVYLCASSLRAGVSYEQYFGPGTRLTVT.